The 20 T cell receptor beta chains below were found in one sample sequenced in a study of T cells in Graves' hyperthyroidism and ophthalmopathy. RNA transcripts gave rise to amplified TCR beta CDR3 regions. Primed by the HTBI set, a first-round RT-PCR was run on the TCR CDR3. Via MiXCR, TCRdb re-called the multiplex PCR reads, giving one row per CDR3 protein. The data show 550,000 to 700,000 distinct CDR3 sequences, roughly 14% seen once. The material sequenced was blood. These receptors all stem from a middle-aged woman with Graves' ophthalmopathy.

V gene TRBV12-3 or TRBV12-4 combines with J gene TRBJ1-1; possible D gene TRBD1, 5 bases. The CDR3 spans 16 residues. Deletions cut 1 base from V and 6 bases from J, with 18 bases between. The CDR3 bases are TGTGCCAGCAGTTTAGGGGGTGGCTTCACGGGGGCTGAAGCTTTCTTT. Translated, it gives CASSLGGGFTGAEAFF.

Ten or more counts support this clonotype. The junction and the germline gene differ at one end; a read error may be behind it. The gene calls are TRBV11-3 and TRBJ2-1, with D tentatively TRBD1 (5 bases). This CDR3 region has 13 residues. Per the germline V gene, CDR1 is SGHNT and CDR2 is YENEEA. CDR3 residues: CASSQKGVDEQLF. The CDR3 DNA follows: TGTGCCAGCAGCCAGAAAGGGGTGGACGAGCAGCTCTTC.

This clonotype was seen repeatedly, ten times or more. This chain links TRBV7-8 with TRBJ1-1; perhaps TRBD1 as D (6 bases). CDR3 size: 15 residues. Germline loops: CDR1 SGHVS, CDR2 FQNEAQ. V was trimmed by 0 bases and J by 0 bases, leaving 8 bases between them. CDR3 in amino acids: CASSLAGGLNTEAFF. In DNA form, the CDR3 reads TGTGCCAGCAGCTTAGCGGGGGGCCTGAACACTGAAGCTTTCTTT.

This clonotype came up many times. The rearrangement links TRBV2 to TRBJ2-7; 7 bases fit TRBD1. J lost 2 bases, V lost 3 bases, and 7 bases had no gene match. Germline values: CDR1 SNHLY, CDR2 FYNNEI. The CDR3 consists of 15 residues. The CDR3 region has the DNA TGTGCCAGCAGTGAGGAGACAGGGATAGCCTACGAGCAGTACTTC. Residues: CASSEETGIAYEQYF.

This clonotype showed up many times. This chain connects TRBV5-1 to TRBJ2-7; weak D call: TRBD1 (5 bases). The CDR3 spans 14 residues. V was pared by 0 bases and J by 3 bases, with 10 bases between. Germline V gene lookup returns CDR1 SGHRS and CDR2 YFSETQ. In DNA form, the CDR3 reads TGCGCCAGCAGCTTGGACAGGCTGATCTACGAGCAGTACTTC. It translates to CASSLDRLIYEQYF.

The sample holds many counts of this clonotype. The chain employs TRBV5-1 and TRBJ2-7, with TRBD1 matching 9 bases. Germline CDR1 SGHRS, CDR2 YFSETQ. J lost 4 bases, V lost 0 bases, and 5 bases had no gene match. CDR3 length: 15 residues. This CDR3 reads CASSLGGTGQYEQYF. The CDR3 DNA reads TGCGCCAGCAGCTTGGGAGGGACAGGGCAGTACGAGCAGTACTTC.

This clonotype was detected ten times or more. This chain joins TRBV28 and TRBJ2-7; 7 nucleotides match TRBD1. The CDR3 extends over 15 amino acids. Losses at the gene ends were 5 bases for V and 2 bases for J; bases not matched to a gene: 9. Germline-derived CDR1 and CDR2 are MDHEN and SYDVKM. For the CDR3, the DNA is TGTGCCAGCAGTCCAGGGACAGCATGGACCTACGAGCAGTACTTC. It codes for CASSPGTAWTYEQYF.

CDR3 protein: CASSPRGGEGPQHF. The DNA for the CDR3 is TGTGCCAGCAGCCCCCGAGGTGGGGAAGGGCCCCAGCATTTT. The genes are TRBV3-1 and TRBJ1-5; D uncertain. This CDR3 contains 14 residues. CDR1 LGHDT and CDR2 YNNKEL come from the germline V gene (reference sequence). V gave up 4 bases and J gave up 9 bases, with 16 bases separating them.

This clonotype has only a few counts. The V and J genes are TRBV6-1 and TRBJ1-4; weak D call: TRBD1 (5 bases). V shed 8 bases and J shed 6 bases, with 13 bases lying between them. The length of the CDR3 is 13 residues. The germline CDR1 and CDR2 sequences are MNHNS and SASEGT. Written as DNA, the CDR3 is TGTGCCAGCTCAAAAGGCAGGGATGAAAAACTGTTTTTT. Protein sequence: CASSKGRDEKLFF.

The chain couples TRBV6-5 to TRBJ2-2; weak D call: TRBD2 (5 bases). With 2 bases removed from V and 6 bases from J, the gap between germline ends came to 7 bases. Germline loops: CDR1 MNHEY, CDR2 SVGAGI. This CDR3 spans 13 amino acids. The CDR3 DNA reads TGTGCCAGCAGTTACAAAGCGGCCGGGGAGCTGTTTTTT. It translates to CASSYKAAGELFF.

This clonotype was counted many times. The chain employs TRBV24-1 and TRBJ2-7; 14 bases are shared with TRBD2. Per germline, CDR1 KGHDR and CDR2 SFDVKD. V trimming: 8 bases; J trimming: 0 bases; junction bases outside the gene matches: 8. The CDR3 spans 17 residues. The DNA for the CDR3 is TGTGCCACCATTTTGAGGGGACTAGCGGGGGTCTCCTACGAGCAGTACTTC. This translates into CATILRGLAGVSYEQYF.

This clonotype was counted ten times or more. V is TRBV9 and J is TRBJ2-5, with D perhaps matching TRBD2 (6 bases). Germline values: CDR1 SGDLS, CDR2 YYNGEE. The CDR3 runs 14 residues. Between the trimmed V and J ends, which lost 0 bases and 3 bases, there was a span of 9 bases. The CDR3 bases are TGTGCCAGCAGCGTAGAGGTAGCGGAAGAGACCCAGTACTTC. It is translated as CASSVEVAEETQYF.

The chain combines TRBV11-3 with TRBJ2-1; D ambiguous. The CDR3 spans 13 residues. V was cut by 2 bases and J by 8 bases, with 10 bases left in between. Germline assignment: CDR1 SGHNT and CDR2 YENEEA. The CDR3 spells CASSLRLVDEQFF. As DNA, the CDR3 is TGTGCCAGCAGCTTAAGGCTGGTGGATGAGCAGTTCTTC.

The J gene is TRBJ2-7, the V gene TRBV19; 8 nucleotides align to TRBD1. V dropped 5 bases and J dropped 2; count of bases not matched to a gene: 11. The CDR3 runs 16 residues. Germline CDR1 is LNHDA and CDR2 is SQIVND (reference sequence). DNA of the CDR3: TGTGCCAGTAGTCCCGGGACAGGTCGCTGGCCCTACGAGCAGTACTTC. It is translated as CASSPGTGRWPYEQYF.

This clonotype was seen ten or more times. The rearrangement links TRBV27 to TRBJ2-7; maybe TRBD2 (6 bases). Germline lookup yields CDR1 MNHEY and CDR2 SMNVEV (reference sequence). The V end lost 4 bases, the J end lost 6 bases, and 16 bases lay between the germline ends. This CDR3 contains 14 residues. The CDR3 DNA reads TGTGCCAGCAGTTCCTCGGGGATGCGGGGCGAGCAGTACTTC. It is translated as CASSSSGMRGEQYF.

This clonotype was counted at least ten times. This chain uses TRBV28 with TRBJ2-5; possibly TRBD2 for D (6 bases). Trimming took off 7 bases at V and 4 bases at J, with 25 bases between the two ends. The CDR3 consists of 17 residues. From germline, CDR1 is MDHEN and CDR2 SYDVKM. The CDR3 loop reads CASTSPFPTRALETQYF. The CDR3 DNA reads as TGTGCCAGCACCTCCCCATTTCCGACTAGGGCCTTAGAGACCCAGTACTTC. The variable domain in full, with the rest retrieved from reference TRBV28 and TRBJ2-5, is DVKVTQSSRYLVKRTGEKVFLECVQDMDHENMFWYRQDPGLGLRLIYFSYDVKMKEKGDIPEGYSVSREKKERFSLILESASTNQTSMYLCASTSPFPTRALETQYFGPGTRLLVL.

This clonotype has ten or more counts. This chain links TRBV12-3 or TRBV12-4 with TRBJ1-5; D is perhaps TRBD1 (5 bases). Deletions cut 1 base from V and 2 bases from J, with 12 bases between. The CDR3 is made up of 16 amino acids. The CDR3 is CASSLGFGDGNQPQHF. The CDR3 DNA reads as TGTGCCAGCAGTTTAGGCTTCGGGGACGGCAATCAGCCCCAGCATTTT.

A few counts support this clonotype. The V call is TRBV29-1, the J call TRBJ2-2; D may match TRBD1 or TRBD2 (5 bases each). The CDR3 spans 17 residues. V lost 1 base to trimming and J lost 3 bases, with 18 bases between them. Germline CDR1 reads SQVTM; CDR2 reads ANQGSEA. DNA of the CDR3: TGCAGCGTTGAAGTTTGGGGTAGGGGACCCTACACCGGGGAGCTGTTTTTT. Translation gives CSVEVWGRGPYTGELFF.

This clonotype has at least ten counts. This chain uses TRBV19 with TRBJ1-2, with D perhaps matching TRBD1 (6 bases). The CDR3 is 14 amino acids. Per the germline V gene, CDR1 is LNHDA and CDR2 is SQIVND (reference sequence). The V end was cut by 5 bases, the J end by 4 bases, with 14 bases between. The CDR3 DNA reads TGTGCCAGTAGTGACTGGGCAGGGGTCTATGGCTACACCTTC. Translating it yields CASSDWAGVYGYTF. Combining the CDR3 with reference TRBV19 and TRBJ1-2 gives the whole variable domain DGGITQSPKYLFRKEGQNVTLSCEQNLNHDAMYWYRQDPGQGLRLIYYSQIVNDFQKGDIAEGYSVSREKKESFPLTVTSAQKNPTAFYLCASSDWAGVYGYTFGSGTRLTVV.

This clonotype occurred a few times. The chain uses TRBV20-1 and TRBJ2-2; either TRBD1 or TRBD2 may fit D (6 bases each). The V end lost 5 bases, the J end lost 6 bases, and 22 bases lay between the germline ends. CDR3 length equals 16 residues. The germline CDR1 and CDR2 sequences are DFQATT and SNEGSKA (reference sequence). CDR3 sequence (DNA): TGCAGTGCTGACCAGGGGACTCGCGATTTGGCCGGGGAGCTGTTTTTT. This gives the protein CSADQGTRDLAGELFF.